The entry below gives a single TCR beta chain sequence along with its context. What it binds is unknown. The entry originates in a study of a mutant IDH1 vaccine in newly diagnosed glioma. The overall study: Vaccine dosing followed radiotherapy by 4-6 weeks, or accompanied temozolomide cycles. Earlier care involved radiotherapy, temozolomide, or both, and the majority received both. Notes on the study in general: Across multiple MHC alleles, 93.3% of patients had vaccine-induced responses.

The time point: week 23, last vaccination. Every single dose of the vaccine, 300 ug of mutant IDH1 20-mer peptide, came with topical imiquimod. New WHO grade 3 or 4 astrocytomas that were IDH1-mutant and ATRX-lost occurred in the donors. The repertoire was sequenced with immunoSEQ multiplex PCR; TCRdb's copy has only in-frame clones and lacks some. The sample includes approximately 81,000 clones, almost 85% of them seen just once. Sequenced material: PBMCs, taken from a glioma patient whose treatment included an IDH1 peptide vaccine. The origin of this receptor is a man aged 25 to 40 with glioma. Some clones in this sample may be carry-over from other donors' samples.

The CDR3 loop is CASSLLGWNGGGGDNEQFF. The DNA for the CDR3 is TGCGCCAGCAGCCTCCTCGGGTGGAATGGAGGCGGGGGGGACAATGAGCAGTTCTTC. V and J are TRBV4-1 and TRBJ2-1, with 9 bases that match TRBD2. CDR1 and CDR2 from the germline V gene are MGHRA and YSYEKL. This CDR3 comprises 19 residues. Unmatched junction bases numbered 18, after V lost 4 bases and J lost 5 bases.